This entry is about one T cell receptor (beta chain). Its specificity is unknown. The V end was cut by 5 bases, the J end by 0 bases, with 17 bases between. CDR3 size: 16 residues. Per germline, CDR1 SEHNR and CDR2 FQNEAQ (reference sequence). TCRbeta library construction was performed incorporating unique molecular identifiers. TCRdb reprocessed the PCR reads via MiXCR and lists one record per CDR3 protein. The table includes 450,000 to 550,000 distinct CDR3 sequences, about an eighth detected once. The data derive from a study of T-cell reconstitution after alpha-beta-depleted transplantation in children. Overall study results and limits: Several patients had high TCRbeta diversity at day 60; it came from surviving recipient T cells and thymic progenitors.

The source is a female patient under 10 years old who had a stem cell transplant for aplastic anemia, so the T cells may come from the graft donor. The rearrangement uses TRBV7-9 and TRBJ2-7; TRBD1 or TRBD2 may be the D gene (6 bases each). The specimen was PBMCs, mostly from graft donor cells, collected 180 days after TCRalphabeta/CD19-depleted stem cell transplant. CDR3 coding DNA: TGTGCCAGCAGCGACCATCATCGGGGGCCCTCCTACGAGCAGTACTTC. Translating it yields CASSDHHRGPSYEQYF.